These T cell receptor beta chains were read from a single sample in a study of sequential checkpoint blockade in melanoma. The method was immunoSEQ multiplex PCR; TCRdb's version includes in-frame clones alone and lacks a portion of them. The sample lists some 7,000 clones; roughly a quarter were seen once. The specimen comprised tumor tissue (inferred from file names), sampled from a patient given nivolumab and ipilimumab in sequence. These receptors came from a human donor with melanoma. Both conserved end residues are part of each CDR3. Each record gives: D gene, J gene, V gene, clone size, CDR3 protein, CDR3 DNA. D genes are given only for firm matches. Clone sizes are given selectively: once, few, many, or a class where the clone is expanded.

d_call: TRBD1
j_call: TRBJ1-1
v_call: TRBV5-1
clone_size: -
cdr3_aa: CASSSLAGGLTNTEAFF
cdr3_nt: TGCGCCAGCAGCTCCCTGGCAGGGGGACTAACGAACACTGAAGCTTTCTTT

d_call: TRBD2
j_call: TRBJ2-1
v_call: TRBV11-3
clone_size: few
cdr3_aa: CASSLEGTINNEQFF
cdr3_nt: TGTGCCAGCAGCTTAGAAGGGACTATCAACAATGAGCAGTTCTTC

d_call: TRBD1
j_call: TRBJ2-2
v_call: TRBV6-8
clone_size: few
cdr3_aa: CASSLLTWTGTEDTGELFF
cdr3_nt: TGTGCCAGCAGTCTTCTCACGTGGACAGGGACCGAGGACACCGGGGAGCTGTTTTTT

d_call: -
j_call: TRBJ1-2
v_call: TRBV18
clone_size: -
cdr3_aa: CASSPAGNYGYTF
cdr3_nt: TGTGCCAGCTCACCGGCAGGGAACTATGGCTACACCTTC

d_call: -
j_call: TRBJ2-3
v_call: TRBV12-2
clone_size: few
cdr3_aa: CASDRGQVRTDTQYF
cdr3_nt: TGTGCCAGTGATAGGGGGCAGGTGCGCACAGATACGCAGTATTTT

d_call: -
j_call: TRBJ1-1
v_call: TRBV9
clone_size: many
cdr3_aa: CASRSVQTEAFF
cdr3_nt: TGTGCCAGCAGATCGGTACAGACTGAAGCTTTCTTT

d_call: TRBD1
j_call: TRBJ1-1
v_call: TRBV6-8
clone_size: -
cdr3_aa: CASSIDHSRGRGAFF
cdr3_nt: TGTGCCAGCAGCATCGACCATTCCAGGGGGCGCGGGGCTTTCTTT

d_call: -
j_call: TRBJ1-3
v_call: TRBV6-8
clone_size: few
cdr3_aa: CAISGEERYSGNTIYF
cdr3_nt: TGTGCCATCAGTGGGGAGGAGCGGTACTCTGGAAACACCATATATTTT

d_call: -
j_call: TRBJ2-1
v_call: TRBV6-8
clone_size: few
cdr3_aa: CASSHGGENNEQFF
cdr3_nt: TGTGCCAGCAGTCACGGGGGAGAGAACAATGAGCAGTTCTTC

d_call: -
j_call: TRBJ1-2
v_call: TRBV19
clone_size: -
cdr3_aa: CASSIFGSLGNGYTF
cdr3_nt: TGTGCCAGTAGTATTTTTGGCAGCCTCGGCAATGGCTACACCTTC

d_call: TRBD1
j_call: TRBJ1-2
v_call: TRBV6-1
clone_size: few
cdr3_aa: CASSEALRGHDGYTF
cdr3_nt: TGTGCCAGCAGTGAAGCCCTCAGGGGGCATGACGGCTACACCTTC

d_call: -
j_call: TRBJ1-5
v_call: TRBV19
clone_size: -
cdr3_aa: CASSIFEGKNQPQHF
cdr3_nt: TGTGCCAGTAGTATTTTTGAGGGAAAGAATCAGCCCCAGCATTTT

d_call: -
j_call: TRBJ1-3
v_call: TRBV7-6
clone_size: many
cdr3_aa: CASSPQGAYSGNTIYF
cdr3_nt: TGTGCCAGCAGCCCACAAGGGGCCTACTCTGGAAACACCATATATTTT

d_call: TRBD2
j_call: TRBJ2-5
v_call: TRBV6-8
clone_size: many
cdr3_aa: CAISHPLPSGRADRETQYF
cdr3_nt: TGTGCCATCAGCCACCCACTCCCTAGCGGGAGGGCCGACAGGGAGACCCAGTACTTC

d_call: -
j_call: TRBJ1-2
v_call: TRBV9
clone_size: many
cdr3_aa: CASSVVDIGSQGTGNGYTF
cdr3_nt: TGTGCCAGCAGCGTAGTCGATATCGGGAGCCAGGGAACGGGCAATGGCTACACCTTC

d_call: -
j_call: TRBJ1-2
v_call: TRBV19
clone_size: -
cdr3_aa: CASSIAGNPGYTF
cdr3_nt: TGTGCCAGTAGTATCGCGGGGAACCCTGGCTACACCTTC

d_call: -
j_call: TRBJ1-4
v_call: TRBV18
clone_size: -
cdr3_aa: CASSPPAQVNEKLFF
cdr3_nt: TGTGCCAGCTCACCACCCGCCCAGGTTAATGAAAAACTGTTTTTT

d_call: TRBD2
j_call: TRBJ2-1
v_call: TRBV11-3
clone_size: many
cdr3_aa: CASSAPGTRYEQFF
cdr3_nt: TGTGCCAGCAGCGCCCCCGGGACTAGGTATGAGCAGTTCTTC

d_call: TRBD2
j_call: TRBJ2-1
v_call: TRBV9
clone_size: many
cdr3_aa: CASSLVASGTLRYEQFF
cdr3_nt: TGTGCCAGCAGCTTAGTGGCTAGCGGGACTTTACGGTATGAGCAGTTCTTC

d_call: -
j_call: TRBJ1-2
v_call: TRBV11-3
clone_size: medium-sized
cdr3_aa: CASSPSGPNYGYTF
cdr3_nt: TGTGCCAGCAGCCCATCGGGCCCTAACTATGGCTACACCTTC

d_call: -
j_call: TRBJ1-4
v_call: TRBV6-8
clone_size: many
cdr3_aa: CASSYATANEKLFF
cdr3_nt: TGTGCCAGCAGTTACGCGACAGCTAATGAAAAACTGTTTTTT

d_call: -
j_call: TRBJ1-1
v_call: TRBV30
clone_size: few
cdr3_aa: CAWSVRGTGGTEAFF
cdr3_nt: TGTGCCTGGAGTGTACGAGGGACTGGAGGCACTGAAGCTTTCTTT

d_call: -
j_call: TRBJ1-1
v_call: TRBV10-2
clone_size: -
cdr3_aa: CASSEYSANTEAFF
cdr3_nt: TGCGCCAGCAGTGAGTATAGTGCGAACACTGAAGCTTTCTTT

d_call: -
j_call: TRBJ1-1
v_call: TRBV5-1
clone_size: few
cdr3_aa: CASSLAGHARNTEAFF
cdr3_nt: TGCGCCAGCAGCTTGGCAGGCCATGCGAGAAACACTGAAGCTTTCTTT

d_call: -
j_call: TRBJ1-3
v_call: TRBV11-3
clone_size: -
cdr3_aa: CASSFRPRVNTIYF
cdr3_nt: TGTGCCAGCAGCTTCCGGCCCAGGGTGAACACCATATATTTT

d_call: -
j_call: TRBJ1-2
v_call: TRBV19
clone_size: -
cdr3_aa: CASSDRMVWLPRTF
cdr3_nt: TGTGCCAGTAGTGACAGGATGGTTTGGTTACCACGGACCTTC

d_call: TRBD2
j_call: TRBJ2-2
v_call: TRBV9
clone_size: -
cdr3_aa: CASSVGLAGRTGELFF
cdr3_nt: TGTGCCAGCAGCGTAGGGCTAGCGGGACGCACCGGGGAGCTGTTTTTT

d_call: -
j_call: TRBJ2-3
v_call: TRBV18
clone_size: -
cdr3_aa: CASSPPTDRDTQYF
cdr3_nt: TGTGCCAGCTCACCACCCACAGATCGAGATACGCAGTATTTT

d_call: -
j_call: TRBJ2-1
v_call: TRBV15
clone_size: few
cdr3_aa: CATSGPEMSSYNEQFF
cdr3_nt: TGTGCCACCAGCGGACCCGAAATGAGCTCCTACAATGAGCAGTTCTTC

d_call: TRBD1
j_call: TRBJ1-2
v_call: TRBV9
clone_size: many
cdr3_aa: CASSGTGTGTNYGYTF
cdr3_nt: TGTGCCAGCAGCGGCACCGGGACAGGGACTAACTATGGCTACACCTTC

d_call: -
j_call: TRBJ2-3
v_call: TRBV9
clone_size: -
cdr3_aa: CASNLDTDTQYF
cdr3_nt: TGTGCCAGCAACCTAGACACAGATACGCAGTATTTT

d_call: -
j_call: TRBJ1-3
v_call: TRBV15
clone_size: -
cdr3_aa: CATSRDRSSGNTIYF
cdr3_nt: TGTGCCACCAGCAGAGATCGTAGCTCTGGAAACACCATATATTTT

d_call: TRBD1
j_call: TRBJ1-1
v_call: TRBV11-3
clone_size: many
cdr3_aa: CASSRARGQANTEAFF
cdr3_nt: TGTGCCAGCAGCAGGGCTAGAGGACAGGCGAACACTGAAGCTTTCTTT

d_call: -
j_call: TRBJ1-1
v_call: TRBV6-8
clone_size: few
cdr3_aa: CASRSTSGDTEAFF
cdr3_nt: TGTGCCAGCAGGTCGACCTCAGGCGACACTGAAGCTTTCTTT

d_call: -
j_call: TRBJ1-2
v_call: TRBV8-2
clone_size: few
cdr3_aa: CASSLNSGVGYTF
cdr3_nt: TGTGCCAGCAGTTTAAATTCAGGCGTCGGCTACACCTTC

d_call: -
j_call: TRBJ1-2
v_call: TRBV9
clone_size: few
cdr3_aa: CASRAAGGDGYTF
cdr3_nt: TGTGCCAGCAGAGCGGCCGGAGGTGATGGCTACACCTTC

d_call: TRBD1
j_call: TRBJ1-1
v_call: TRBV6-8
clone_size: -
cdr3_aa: CASSLSPTGPNTEAFF
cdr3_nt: TGTGCCAGCAGCCTAAGCCCGACAGGGCCTAACACTGAAGCTTTCTTT

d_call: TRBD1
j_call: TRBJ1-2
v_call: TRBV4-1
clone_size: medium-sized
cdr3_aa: CASSQEGTGANYGYTF
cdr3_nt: TGCGCCAGCAGCCAAGAGGGGACAGGGGCCAACTATGGCTACACCTTC

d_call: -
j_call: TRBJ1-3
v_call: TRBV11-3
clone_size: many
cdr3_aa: CASSYPRDGNTIYF
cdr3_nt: TGTGCCAGCAGCTACCCACGTGATGGAAACACCATATATTTT

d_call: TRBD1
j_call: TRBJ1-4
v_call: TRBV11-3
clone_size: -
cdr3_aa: CASSRPQGATNEKLFF
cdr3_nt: TGTGCCAGCAGCCGACCGCAGGGGGCAACTAATGAAAAACTGTTTTTT

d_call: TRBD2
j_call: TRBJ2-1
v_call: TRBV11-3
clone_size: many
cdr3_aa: CASSLSGPSGITSSYNEQFF
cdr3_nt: TGTGCCAGCAGCCTAAGCGGGCCTAGCGGGATTACTAGCTCCTACAATGAGCAGTTCTTC

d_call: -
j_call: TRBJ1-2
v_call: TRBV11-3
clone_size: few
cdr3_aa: CASRRGGMDYGYTF
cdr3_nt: TGTGCCAGCAGAAGGGGGGGCATGGACTATGGCTACACCTTC

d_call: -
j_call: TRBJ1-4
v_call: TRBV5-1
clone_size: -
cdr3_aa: CASSLGGNGEKLFF
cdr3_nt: TGCGCCAGCAGCTTGGGAGGGAATGGTGAAAAACTGTTTTTT

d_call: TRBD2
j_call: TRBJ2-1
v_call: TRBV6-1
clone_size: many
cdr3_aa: CASSEASGRRIYNEQFF
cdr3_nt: TGTGCCAGCAGTGAAGCTAGCGGGAGGCGAATCTACAATGAGCAGTTCTTC

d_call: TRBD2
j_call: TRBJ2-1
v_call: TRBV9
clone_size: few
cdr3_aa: CASSVGLASNEQFF
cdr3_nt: TGTGCCAGCAGCGTAGGACTAGCGAGCAATGAGCAGTTCTTC

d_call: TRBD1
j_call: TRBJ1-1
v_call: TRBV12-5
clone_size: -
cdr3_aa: CASNLNRGTEAFF
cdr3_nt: TGTGCCAGCAATCTAAACAGGGGCACTGAAGCTTTCTTT

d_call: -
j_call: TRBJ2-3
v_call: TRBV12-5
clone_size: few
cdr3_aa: CASGFISPDTQYF
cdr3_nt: TGTGCTAGTGGTTTTATCTCACCAGATACGCAGTATTTT

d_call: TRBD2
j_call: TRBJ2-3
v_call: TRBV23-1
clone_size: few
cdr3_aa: CASSQVWPSGTTDTQYF
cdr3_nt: TGCGCCAGCAGCCAAGTGTGGCCTAGCGGAACCACAGATACGCAGTATTTT

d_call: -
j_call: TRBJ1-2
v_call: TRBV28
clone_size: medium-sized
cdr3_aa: CASSLTGAPTFYGYTF
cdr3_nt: TGTGCCAGCAGTTTGACAGGAGCCCCAACGTTCTATGGCTACACCTTC

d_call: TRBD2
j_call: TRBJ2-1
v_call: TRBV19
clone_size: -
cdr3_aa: CASRGLASSYNEQFF
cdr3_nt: TGTGCCAGCCGCGGACTAGCGAGCTCCTACAATGAGCAGTTCTTC

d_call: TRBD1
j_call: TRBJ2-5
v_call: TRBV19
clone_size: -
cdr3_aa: CASSAPRDRGRETQYF
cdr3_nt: TGTGCCAGTAGTGCCCCCCGGGACAGGGGCCGAGAGACCCAGTACTTC

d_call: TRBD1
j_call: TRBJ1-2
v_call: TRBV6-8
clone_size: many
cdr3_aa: CASSYLAQGAGIYGYTF
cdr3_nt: TGTGCCAGCAGTTACTTAGCGCAGGGGGCCGGGATCTATGGCTACACCTTC

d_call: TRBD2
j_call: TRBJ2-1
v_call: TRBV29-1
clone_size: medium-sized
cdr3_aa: CSADNWSSGRGNEQFF
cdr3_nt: TGCAGCGCCGACAACTGGTCTAGCGGGAGAGGGAATGAGCAGTTCTTC

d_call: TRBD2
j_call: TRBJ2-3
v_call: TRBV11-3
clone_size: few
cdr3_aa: CASSLGLLAGTTDTQYF
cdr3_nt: TGTGCCAGCAGCTTGGGGCTACTAGCGGGAACCACAGATACGCAGTATTTT